This T cell receptor (beta chain) derives from a study of cytomegalovirus exposure and HLA in healthy donors. Overall study results and limits: Using the classifier, cytomegalovirus status was reportedly diagnosed with high specificity and sensitivity. Common viral pathogens (according to a later analysis) appeared linked to several of the most significant clusters. Based on reports, TCR beta sequences accurately predicted HLA-A and HLA-B alleles for most subjects.

This PCR relied on a set of 60 Vbeta primers and 13 Jbeta primers. Profiling relied on immunoSEQ multiplex PCR, and the TCRdb table lists in-frame clones only, not all of them. The sample lists 90,000 to 120,000 clones; just under 75% were seen once. CDR1 is SGDLS, CDR2 YYNGEE, per germline. V was clipped by 3 bases and J by 5 bases, with 12 bases between them. This CDR3 region has 14 residues. This clone was seen once. What it binds is unknown. The sequenced sample was PBMCs. The chain combines TRBV9 with TRBJ1-5, with D hard to call. The sequence was obtained from a man between 45 and 60 years old in good health and CMV-seropositive. The CDR3 coding sequence is TGTGCCAGCAGCGGACCAGGCCCGGATCAGCCCCAGCATTTT. Protein: CASSGPGPDQPQHF.